Reported below is one T cell receptor (beta chain). These data are taken from a study of blood T cell repertoires in COVID-19. Looking at the study overall: COVID-19 samples, acute and convalescent, were from the United States, Italy and Spain. Nucleic acid was either cDNA or gDNA, and it came from T cells, B-cell-depleted T cells, or PBMCs.

CDR1 is SQVTM and CDR2 is ANQGSEA in the germline V gene. The CDR3 runs 13 residues. Trimming shortened V by 7 bases and J by 5 bases, and 17 bases separated the two germline ends. Original data processing: Amplifying reference gene primers gave estimates of nucleated cell counts. The table came from immunoSEQ multiplex PCR; TCRdb's copy has only in-frame clones and leaves some out. The V and J calls and clone size come from that table; D and trimming were worked out from the DNA. Here the sample spans approximately 87,000 clones, approximately 81% being singletons. The receptor was isolated from a woman older than 75 with acute or convalescent COVID-19. The chain employs TRBV29-1 and TRBJ1-2; perhaps TRBD1 as D (5 bases). Material for sequencing was peripheral blood. The CDR3 DNA sequence: TGCAGCGCTCAAGGACGGGGGGAGTATGGCTACACCTTC. Protein product: CSAQGRGEYGYTF.